The T cell receptor (beta chain) described here comes from a study of T cells after yellow fever vaccination (dated by TCRdb to between 2018 and 2020). About the full investigation: Libraries from fractions with low cell numbers were prepared with the SMART-Seq v4 Ultra Low Input RNA kit. Bulk TCR alpha and beta repertoires were sequenced longitudinally to track T-cell clones before and after primary and booster YFV17D yellow fever vaccination. Two healthy male donors, one aged 18 to 30 and one aged 30 to 40 years, made up the cohort. Blood was drawn at multiple timepoints before and after primary and secondary immunization, with bulk PBMC replicates and cell subsets isolated.

The sample's treatment or condition label, in plain terms: live attenuated yellow fever vaccine strain. A standard Ficoll-Paque protocol was used to isolate PBMCs from peripheral blood. Dynabeads CD4 and CD8 positive selection kits were used to isolate CD4 and CD8 T-cell fractions. TriZol was used to extract RNA from bulk PBMCs, CD4 and CD8 fractions, and dextramer-positive and dextramer-negative fractions. Overall study results and their limits: The secondary T-cell response was found to be weaker but faster than the primary response, with a peak reached on day 5 rather than on day 15. A small fraction of clonotypes showed up in both the CD4 and CD8 compartments, probably as a result of convergent recombination. The study included only a couple of donors, which limits how far the findings can be generalized. FACS-sorted repertoires could contain abundant contaminating clonotypes from the bulk population, so computational filtering was required. Most clones expanded after primary vaccination (approximately 97% of CD4 and around 88% of CD8) were re-detected after the booster, suggesting that broad memory maintenance occurred.

The listed sequencing device is Illumina NovaSeq 6000. Synthesis of TCR cDNA relied on 5'RACE template switching, a step that introduced a universal primer site along with unique molecular identifiers. Priming of cDNA synthesis was performed from both the TCR alpha and TCR beta constant segments. Two PCR steps were used to amplify libraries, with sample barcodes and sequencing adapters being added in the second step. Sequencing of libraries was performed on Illumina HiSeq 2500 (2x100 bp) or NovaSeq (2x150 bp). The authors' pipeline ran thus. Demultiplexing of reads and collapsing into UMI consensus sequences were performed with MIGEC, and V(D)J alignment was carried out with MiXCR. Vaccine-responding clonotypes were defined with edgeR using replicate PBMC samples, requiring FDR below 0.01 and a log2 fold change above 5 up to day 15. CD4 or CD8 identity was assigned to each bulk clonotype according to whether the clonotype was present at higher abundance in the sequenced CD4 repertoire or the sequenced CD8 repertoire. The raw public reads went through TCRdb reprocessing: fastp at Q25, MiXCR clone calling, in-frame beta chains kept. Rows matching on CDR3 protein sequence are summarized as one entry with the most common DNA and genes. The V and J calls and clone size come from TCRdb's table, not from the authors' own analysis. Present in this sample are some 320,000 distinct CDR3 sequences, roughly 10% of which were seen just once. Approximately 3% of the sample goes to the ten largest clones.

Deletion took 4 bases off V and 8 bases off J, with a span of 11 bases between the germline ends. CDR1 and CDR2 were assigned from the germline V gene as MNHNS and SASEGT. Counted from cysteine to phenylalanine, this CDR3 has 12 amino acids. CDR3 DNA is the only sequence kept; it has 36 bases, read in frame from the first base. This clonotype has only a few counts. The antigen it recognizes is unknown. Per-base qualities were not stored, and no clone one base away is much larger. The specimen comprised CD4+ T cells sorted from PBMCs, sampled 45 days after the yellow fever booster vaccination. The V and J genes are TRBV6-1 and TRBJ1-2; too little of a D gene remains to name it. This receptor was obtained from a man younger than 30 who received the YFV17D yellow fever vaccine. CDR3 loop: CASSAQEEGYTF. Here is the DNA: TGTGCCAGCAGTGCCCAAGAAGAGGGCTACACCTTC.